This TCR beta chain was obtained from a study of identical twins. Study-wide results and limits: Cord blood's abundant beta clonotypes had fewer insertions, unlike memory repertoires.

TCRdb reprocessed the 5' RACE reads with MiXCR, giving one entry per CDR3 protein. The repertoire holds 250,000 or so distinct CDR3 sequences, about 8% seen once, with less than 4% in the top ten. CDR3 length: 14 amino acids. Germline CDR1 and CDR2: SQVTM and ANQGSEA. Trimming shortened V by 5 bases and J by 0 bases, and 11 bases separated the two germline ends. A note on this clonotype: Its antigen remains unidentified.

These data also formed part of another study, on yellow fever vaccine responses in identical twins. That work adds: In identical twins, vaccine T cell responses appeared partly shared and partly individual.

The specimen sequenced was CD8+ T cells sorted from blood. This receptor was identified in a woman between 18 and 29 years old in good health. The chain employs TRBV29-1 and TRBJ2-1; D not certain. The CDR3 DNA is TGCAGCGTTCAGGATCCGAGCTCCTACAATGAGCAGTTCTTC. Protein: CSVQDPSSYNEQFF.